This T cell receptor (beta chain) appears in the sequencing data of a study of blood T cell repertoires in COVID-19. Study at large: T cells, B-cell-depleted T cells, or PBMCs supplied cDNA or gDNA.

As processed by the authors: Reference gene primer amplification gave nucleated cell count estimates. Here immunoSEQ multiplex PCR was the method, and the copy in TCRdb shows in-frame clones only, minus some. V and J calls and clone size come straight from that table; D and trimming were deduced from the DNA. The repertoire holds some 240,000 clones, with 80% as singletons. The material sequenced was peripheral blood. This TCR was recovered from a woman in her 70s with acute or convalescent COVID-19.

In DNA form, the CDR3 reads TGTGCCAGTAGTATAGGTCCGACCGGGGAGCTGTTTTTT. Protein sequence: CASSIGPTGELFF. The chain is built from TRBV19 and TRBJ2-2; no firm D call. The length of the CDR3 is 13 residues. The V gene lost 1 base and the J gene lost 5 bases, with 5 bases spanning the gap. Germline CDR1 is LNHDA and CDR2 is SQIVND (reference sequence). Together with reference TRBV19 and TRBJ2-2, the CDR3 gives the full variable domain: DGGITQSPKYLFRKEGQNVTLSCEQNLNHDAMYWYRQDPGQGLRLIYYSQIVNDFQKGDIAEGYSVSREKKESFPLTVTSAQKNPTAFYLCASSIGPTGELFFGEGSRLTVL.